This T cell receptor beta chain stems from a study of blood T cell repertoires in COVID-19. Study-level background: Sites across the United States, Italy and Spain contributed samples from acute and convalescent COVID-19. T cells, B-cell-depleted T cells, or PBMCs provided the cDNA or gDNA that served as material.

V gave up 7 bases and J gave up 7 bases, with 8 bases separating them. The germline V gene encodes CDR1 MNHEY and CDR2 SVGAGI. The CDR3 length is 11 residues. In the study's own analysis: Nucleated cell number was recorded as an estimate derived from reference gene primer amplification. The table came from immunoSEQ multiplex PCR; TCRdb's copy has only in-frame clones and leaves some out. V and J calls and clone size are those listed in that table; D and trimming were worked out from the DNA. In the table there are about 69,000 clones, around 87% of which are singletons. The V and J genes are TRBV6-5 and TRBJ2-1; D unresolved. The sample taken for sequencing was peripheral blood. The sequence derives from a man aged 45 to 65 with acute or convalescent COVID-19. The CDR3: CASTRSNEQFF. CDR3 nucleotide sequence: TGTGCCAGCACCCGGTCTAATGAGCAGTTCTTC.